This T cell receptor beta chain was sequenced for a study of CD8+ T cells in alopecia areata. Study as a whole: Dosing with tofacitinib proceeded for 6 to 18 months, followed by 6 months off drug.

The germline V and J ends were trimmed by 4 bases and 6 bases, with 25 bases remaining between them. The CDR3 runs 17 residues. Germline V gives CDR1 SGHRS, CDR2 YFSETQ. This clone was seen a handful of times. Sequencing relied on a cDNA template that was reverse transcribed from extracted RNA. Profiling relied on immunoSEQ multiplex PCR, and the TCRdb table lists in-frame clones only, not all of them. The sample holds fewer than 200,000 clones, less than 80% seen once. Peripheral blood samples and lesional scalp punch biopsies were obtained from alopecia areata patients. The gene calls are TRBV5-1 and TRBJ1-2; possibly TRBD1 for D (5 bases). The sample in question was CD8+ T cells sorted from blood, obtained at week 0. The TCR comes from a human donor with alopecia areata. The CDR3 here is CASSRLGIRGQENGYTF. The CDR3 bases are TGCGCCAGCAGCCGTCTTGGGATCCGGGGCCAAGAAAATGGCTACACCTTC.